Below, 9 T cell receptor beta chains from the same sample are listed, as sequenced in a study of cytomegalovirus exposure and HLA in healthy donors. The primer mix had 60 Vbeta and 13 Jbeta primers. Clones were read by immunoSEQ multiplex PCR, and TCRdb kept only the in-frame ones, dropping some. This table has approximately 190,000 clones, roughly 80% appearing once. Sequencing was done on a sample of PBMCs. Receptors originate from a woman in her 30s in good health and CMV-seropositive.

The rearrangement joins TRBV6-5 to TRBJ1-2; 8 positions agree with TRBD1. V shed 7 bases, J shed 4 bases, and the junction held 11 bases outside the gene matches. The CDR3 is 15 residues long. CDR1 MNHEY and CDR2 SVGAGI come from the germline V gene. CDR3 amino acids: CASKFQGGQAYGYTF. CDR3 bases: TGTGCCAGCAAATTCCAGGGGGGACAGGCCTATGGCTACACCTTC.

The chain recombines TRBV2 with TRBJ1-1; no reliable D call. Germline CDR1 SNHLY, CDR2 FYNNEI. The CDR3 consists of 12 residues. With 7 bases removed from V and 4 bases from J, the gap between germline ends came to 10 bases. The CDR3 nucleotides are TGTGCCAGCATGTCGAGCGGCACTGAAGCTTTCTTT. Encoded protein: CASMSSGTEAFF.

The V gene is TRBV16, the J gene TRBJ1-5; D gene ambiguous. Trimming pared 0 bases from V and 3 bases from J, leaving 9 bases between. Germline V gene data show CDR1 as KGHSY and CDR2 as FQNENV. The CDR3 is made up of 15 amino acids. Here the CDR3 DNA reads TGTGCCAGCAGCCAATCTGGTCAGAACAATCAGCCCCAGCATTTT. This sequence encodes CASSQSGQNNQPQHF.

This rearrangement joins TRBV14 to TRBJ1-1; TRBD1 matches at 9 bases. The ends lost 4 bases at V and 0 bases at J; junction bases unmatched: 3. The germline CDR1 and CDR2 sequences are SGHDN and FVKESK. The CDR3 is 15 amino acids. CDR3 sequence: CASSPTGGLNTEAFF. The CDR3 DNA reads TGTGCCAGCAGCCCGACAGGGGGGTTGAACACTGAAGCTTTCTTT. The full variable domain, with the rest looked up from reference TRBV14 and TRBJ1-1, is EAGVTQFPSHSVIEKGQTVTLRCDPISGHDNLYWYRRVMGKEIKFLLHFVKESKQDESGMPNNRFLAERTGGTYSTLKVQPAELEDSGVYFCASSPTGGLNTEAFFGQGTRLTVV.

CDR3 in amino acids: CASSEGTGNNYGYTF. CDR3 nucleotides: TGTGCCAGCAGTGAAGGGACAGGAAATAACTATGGCTACACCTTC. The chain joins TRBV6-1 to TRBJ1-2, with 7 nucleotides matching TRBD1. This CDR3 has 15 residues. The V and J ends lost 1 base and 1 base, in that order; junction bases with no gene match: 3. CDR1 is MNHNS and CDR2 is SASEGT in the germline V gene.

CDR3: CSVGGGYTGELFF. DNA of the CDR3: TGCAGCGTTGGGGGGGGGTACACCGGGGAGCTGTTTTTT. This chain uses TRBV29-1 with TRBJ2-2; 7 bases agree with TRBD2. Germline values: CDR1 SQVTM, CDR2 ANQGSEA. CDR3 size: 13 residues. V dropped 4 bases and J dropped 3; count of bases not matched to a gene: 2.

This clone was picked up a small number of times. This sample includes further DNA sequences coding for the same CDR3. This chain links TRBV7-2 with TRBJ2-3, with a weak D call TRBD2 (6 bases). From germline, CDR1 is SGHTA and CDR2 FQGNSA. Trimming pared 9 bases from V and 0 bases from J, leaving 13 bases between. This CDR3 has 14 residues. CDR3 in amino acids: CASGIGGSTDTQYF. CDR3 nucleotide sequence: TGTGCCAGTGGTATCGGGGGTAGCACAGATACGCAGTATTTT.

In its sample, this clone was seen a few times. The chain employs TRBV7-9 and TRBJ1-6; TRBD1 aligns across 9 bases. Germline V CDR1 and CDR2: SEHNR, FQNEAQ (reference sequence). This CDR3 has 15 amino acids. The V segment lost 4 bases and the J segment 7 bases; nucleotides outside the gene matches: 5. CDR3 residues: CASSYSGTGNSPLHF. The CDR3 DNA follows: TGTGCCAGCAGCTATTCCGGGACAGGGAATTCACCCCTCCACTTT.

This chain connects TRBV5-6 to TRBJ2-5, with 8 bases identical to TRBD1. The end of the DNA aligns better with TRBJ2-7, so the J call may be wrong. The CDR3 covers 18 residues. The germline V gene has CDR1 SGHDT and CDR2 YYEEEE. CDR3 residues: CASSDQTQGAWSSYEQYF. CDR3 DNA sequence: TGTGCCAGCAGCGACCAAACCCAGGGGGCCTGGAGCTCCTACGAGCAGTACTTC.